These 29 T cell receptor beta chains share one sample of origin, sequenced in a study of cytomegalovirus exposure and HLA in healthy donors. 13 Jbeta primers and 60 Vbeta primers were used for the PCR. Libraries were prepared by immunoSEQ multiplex PCR; TCRdb keeps only in-frame clonotypes and omits some of them. In all, the sample yields about 48,000 clones. What was sequenced was PBMCs. The receptors were sampled from a male donor in good health and CMV-seropositive.

The gene calls are TRBV4-3 and TRBJ1-1; possible D gene TRBD1, 5 bases. The length of the CDR3 is 15 residues. Trimming removed 1 base at V and 5 bases at J, with 14 bases between. Germline CDR1 reads LGHNA; CDR2 reads YSLEER. CDR3 nucleotides: TGCGCCAGCAGCCAAGTCGGGGGGGATGGAACTGAAGCTTTCTTT. Translating it yields CASSQVGGDGTEAFF.

V usage is TRBV12-5 and J usage is TRBJ2-3; 7 bases line up with TRBD1. Germline-derived CDR1 and CDR2 are LGHNT and FRNRAP. The CDR3 totals 14 residues. Trimming cost V 2 bases and J 4 bases; bases outside gene matches: 3. CDR3 nucleotide sequence: TGTGCTAGTGGTTTGCCAAGGGGGCCAGATACGCAGTATTTT. Protein sequence: CASGLPRGPDTQYF.

The chain links TRBV5-4 to TRBJ1-4; maybe TRBD1 (5 bases). The V end was cut by 0 bases, the J end by 0 bases, with 12 bases between. In germline, CDR1 is SGHNT, CDR2 YYREEE (reference sequence). The CDR3 spans 17 residues. The DNA for the CDR3 is TGTGCCAGCAGCTTGGGTTTGACGGGGGCAACTAATGAAAAACTGTTTTTT. Translation: CASSLGLTGATNEKLFF.

The gene calls are TRBV27 and TRBJ2-5, with a tentative D call TRBD2 (6 bases). The germline V gene has CDR1 MNHEY and CDR2 SMNVEV (reference sequence). V lost 3 bases, J lost 5 bases, and 13 bases lay in between. The CDR3 loop spans 14 amino acids. The CDR3 protein is CASSFGTGGETQYF. CDR3 nucleotide sequence: TGTGCCAGCAGTTTCGGGACTGGGGGTGAGACCCAGTACTTC.

The chain carries TRBV29-1 and TRBJ2-7; a possible D gene is TRBD1 (7 bases). The V end was cut by 4 bases, the J end by 6 bases, with 13 bases between. The CDR3 consists of 12 residues. CDR1 and CDR2 from the germline V gene are SQVTM and ANQGSEA. The CDR3 spells CSVAQGGGEQYF. As DNA, the CDR3 is TGCAGCGTTGCGCAGGGGGGCGGCGAGCAGTACTTC.

The genes are TRBV5-1 and TRBJ1-2; 9 bases are a match to TRBD1. With 0 bases clipped from V and 7 bases from J, the junction kept 7 bases outside the gene matches. The CDR3 length is 15 residues. The germline CDR1 and CDR2 sequences are SGHRS and YFSETQ. The CDR3 sequence: CASSLDGTGHRGYTF. In nucleotides, the CDR3 is TGCGCCAGCAGCTTGGATGGGACAGGGCATCGTGGCTACACCTTC.

A word on this clone: An end of the junction differs from the germline gene, which may be a read error. The J gene is TRBJ1-6, the V gene TRBV11-2; TRBD1 aligns across 7 bases. This CDR3 is 15 amino acids long. CDR1 is SGHAT and CDR2 is FQNNGV in the germline V gene. CDR3 residues: CASSIDRVKNSPLHF. CDR3 bases: TGTGCCAGCAGCATAGACAGGGTTAAGAATTCACCCCTCCACTTT.

J is TRBJ2-7 and V is TRBV4-3; D call uncertain. Trimming removed 4 bases from V and 5 bases from J, with 15 bases in between. The germline CDR1 and CDR2 sequences are LGHNA and YSLEER. The CDR3 length is 14 residues. The CDR3 loop is CASSLTLGIDEQYF. The CDR3 nucleotides read TGCGCCAGCAGCCTTACTCTAGGAATCGACGAGCAGTACTTC.

The J gene is TRBJ2-5, the V gene TRBV4-3; TRBD1 matches 8 bases. The J call is doubtful: the DNA matches TRBJ2-7 better. The CDR3 runs to 15 residues. Germline values: CDR1 LGHNA, CDR2 YSLEER. The CDR3 region has the DNA TGCGCCAGCAGCGCGACGACAGGGGCCACCTACGAGCAGTACTTC. Encoded protein: CASSATTGATYEQYF.

The CDR3 DNA reads TGTGCCAGCAGTCCTCTACCGACGGGGGATTACTACAATGAGCAGTTCTTC. The encoded protein is CASSPLPTGDYYNEQFF. This chain connects TRBV27 to TRBJ2-1; tentatively, D is TRBD2 (6 bases). The CDR3 is 17 amino acids. V dropped 5 bases and J dropped 3 bases, with 20 bases sitting between them. Germline V CDR1 and CDR2: MNHEY, SMNVEV (reference sequence).

CDR3 sequence (DNA): TGTGCCAGCAGCTCCCTCAGTAGCGGGGTCGATACGCAGTATTTT. Protein: CASSSLSSGVDTQYF. The genes are TRBV7-9 and TRBJ2-3; 8 bases fit TRBD2. The length of the CDR3 is 15 residues. The germline V gene has CDR1 SEHNR and CDR2 FQNEAQ (reference sequence). V was clipped by 4 bases and J by 6 bases; unmatched bases: 9.

The chain recombines TRBV13 with TRBJ2-1; D call uncertain. This CDR3 spans 17 amino acids. The V and J ends lost 1 base and 2 bases respectively, with 15 bases between them. Germline V lookup: CDR1 PRHDT, CDR2 FYEKMQ (reference sequence). CDR3 amino acids: CASSLVLGANPYNEQFF. CDR3 bases: TGTGCCAGCAGCTTAGTTTTAGGAGCGAATCCCTACAATGAGCAGTTCTTC.

The chain links TRBV7-2 to TRBJ2-5, with TRBD1 identical over 8 bases. The DNA end is a closer match to TRBJ2-7, so the J assignment may be wrong. The CDR3 runs to 14 residues. Germline V gene sequence: CDR1 SGHTA, CDR2 FQGNSA. The CDR3 reads CASSLGTGPYEQYF. In nucleotides, the CDR3 is TGTGCCAGCAGCTTAGGGACAGGGCCCTACGAGCAGTACTTC.

V is TRBV5-8 and J is TRBJ1-5, with D possibly TRBD1 on 5 matching bases. CDR3 length: 14 amino acids. The germline V and J ends were trimmed by 3 bases and 4 bases, with 11 bases remaining between them. CDR1 is SGHTS, CDR2 YDEGEE, per germline. DNA for the CDR3: TGTGCCAGCAGCTCCGGCAGGGTAAATCAGCCCCAGCATTTT. Amino acid sequence: CASSSGRVNQPQHF.

V usage is TRBV18 and J usage is TRBJ1-3; TRBD1 matches 9 bases. The germline V gene has CDR1 KGHSH and CDR2 LQKENI. There are 15 residues in the CDR3. V was clipped by 5 bases and J by 0 bases; unmatched bases: 2. CDR3 amino acids: CASSVTGGSGNTIYF. In DNA form, the CDR3 reads TGTGCCAGCTCAGTGACAGGGGGCTCTGGAAACACCATATATTTT.

The chain has TRBV7-2 and TRBJ2-7, with TRBD2 matching 10 bases. Trimming removed 6 bases from V and 1 base from J; junction bases left unmatched: 9. CDR1 and CDR2 from the germline V gene are SGHTA and FQGNSA. The CDR3 consists of 16 residues. The CDR3 DNA reads as TGTGCCAGCAGGTCATTAGCGGGGGGCTTTTCCTACGAGCAGTACTTC. Encoded protein: CASRSLAGGFSYEQYF.

This rearrangement joins TRBV11-1 to TRBJ2-5; D gene uncertain. With 3 bases removed from V and 3 bases from J, the gap between germline ends came to 5 bases. CDR1 and CDR2 (germline): SGHAT, FQDESV (reference sequence). The CDR3 has 12 residues. The CDR3 DNA reads TGTGCCAGCAGCTTGGCGGAAGAGACCCAGTACTTC. Protein: CASSLAEETQYF.

The J gene is TRBJ1-2, the V gene TRBV19, with D perhaps matching TRBD1 (6 bases). The germline V gene encodes CDR1 LNHDA and CDR2 SQIVND (reference sequence). V was pared by 5 bases and J by 0 bases, with 13 bases between. The length of the CDR3 is 15 residues. This CDR3 is CASSVPGHSNYGYTF. The CDR3 coding sequence is TGTGCCAGTAGTGTCCCGGGACACTCTAACTATGGCTACACCTTC. Full variable domain (rest looked up from reference TRBV19 and TRBJ1-2): DGGITQSPKYLFRKEGQNVTLSCEQNLNHDAMYWYRQDPGQGLRLIYYSQIVNDFQKGDIAEGYSVSREKKESFPLTVTSAQKNPTAFYLCASSVPGHSNYGYTFGSGTRLTVV.

The J gene is TRBJ2-5, the V gene TRBV5-1; 9 positions match TRBD1. The end of the DNA aligns better with TRBJ2-7, so the J call may be wrong. The CDR3 loop spans 14 amino acids. Germline lookup yields CDR1 SGHRS and CDR2 YFSETQ. The chain's CDR3 is CASSRGQGSYEQYF. CDR3 DNA sequence: TGCGCCAGCAGCCGGGGACAGGGATCCTACGAGCAGTACTTC.

The V call is TRBV6-5, the J call TRBJ2-7, with 8 bases lining up with TRBD1. The CDR3 contains 13 residues. Looked up from germline, CDR1 is MNHEY and CDR2 is SVGAGI. V trimming: 2 bases; J trimming: 3 bases; junction bases outside the gene matches: 0. The CDR3 nucleotides read TGTGCCAGCAGTTACGACAGGGGCTACGAGCAGTACTTC. Protein: CASSYDRGYEQYF.

The V and J genes are TRBV7-2 and TRBJ2-5; 12 bases align to TRBD2. J gave up 5 bases and V 4 bases, and 8 bases lay outside the gene matches. The CDR3 consists of 16 residues. CDR1 is SGHTA, CDR2 FQGNSA, per germline. This chain's CDR3 is CASSSTSGGYMETQYF. CDR3 coding DNA: TGTGCCAGCAGCTCAACTAGCGGGGGGTATATGGAGACCCAGTACTTC.

The CDR3 nucleotides read TGTGCCAGCAGCTTAGGGCCGGATACGCAGTATTTT. Encoded protein: CASSLGPDTQYF. The rearrangement links TRBV11-3 to TRBJ2-3; D remains unclear. The ends were cut back, 1 base at V and 6 bases at J, with 5 bases in the middle. Per the germline V gene, CDR1 is SGHNT and CDR2 is YENEEA. The CDR3 extends over 12 amino acids.

CDR3 nucleotide sequence: TGTGCCAGCAGCCCCTTTGGGGAGGGGAGTAACTATGGCTACACCTTC. This encodes CASSPFGEGSNYGYTF. The chain is built from TRBV13 and TRBJ1-2, with D perhaps matching TRBD1 (5 bases). CDR1 and CDR2 (germline): PRHDT, FYEKMQ (reference sequence). V was pared by 5 bases and J by 1 base, with 17 bases between. CDR3 length: 16 amino acids.

The V call is TRBV4-3, the J call TRBJ1-1; no reliable D call. The CDR3 sequence is 14 residues long. Trimming shortened V by 0 bases and J by 3 bases, and 8 bases separated the two germline ends. CDR1 and CDR2 (germline): LGHNA, YSLEER. The CDR3 loop is CASSQDSGDTEAFF. As DNA, the CDR3 is TGCGCCAGCAGCCAAGATTCCGGGGACACTGAAGCTTTCTTT.

V is TRBV5-6 and J is TRBJ1-3; D remains ambiguous. CDR3 size: 14 residues. CDR1 is SGHDT, CDR2 YYEEEE, per germline. Trimming cost V 1 base and J 0 bases, with 5 bases left between them. As DNA, the CDR3 is TGTGCCAGCAGCTTGTACTCCTCTGGAAACACCATATATTTT. It is translated as CASSLYSSGNTIYF.

The chain links TRBV19 to TRBJ2-2; D is perhaps TRBD2 (6 bases). Germline V lookup: CDR1 LNHDA, CDR2 SQIVND (reference sequence). The ends were cut back, 8 bases at V and 6 bases at J, with 10 bases in the middle. The CDR3 runs to 12 residues. The CDR3 region is CASGGLAGELFF. The CDR3 region has the DNA TGTGCCAGTGGGGGGTTGGCCGGGGAGCTGTTTTTT.

The chain has TRBV2 and TRBJ2-2; 7 nucleotides align to TRBD1. The junction had 9 bases not matched to a gene; V was cut back by 6 bases and J by 2 bases. Germline V CDR1 and CDR2: SNHLY, FYNNEI. This CDR3 spans 16 amino acids. CDR3 in DNA: TGTGCCAGCAGGATACAGGGGAATGCAAACACCGGGGAGCTGTTTTTT. Protein sequence: CASRIQGNANTGELFF.

The chain recombines TRBV6-1 with TRBJ1-5, with D perhaps matching TRBD1 (5 bases). CDR1 and CDR2 from the germline V gene are MNHNS and SASEGT. V was cut by 0 bases and J by 0 bases, with 24 bases left in between. The CDR3 has 21 amino acids. In DNA form, the CDR3 reads TGTGCCAGCAGTGAAGCCCACCCCAGGGAAACGCCGACTTATAGCAATCAGCCCCAGCATTTT. Translated, it gives CASSEAHPRETPTYSNQPQHF.

V and J are TRBV4-1 and TRBJ2-2, with D unresolved. CDR3 length equals 15 residues. Germline CDR1 reads MGHRA; CDR2 reads YSYEKL. Trimming removed 7 bases at V and 0 bases at J, with 12 bases between. The CDR3 loop is CASKPVESNTGELFF. CDR3 coding DNA: TGCGCCAGCAAACCTGTTGAGTCGAACACCGGGGAGCTGTTTTTT.